This T cell receptor beta chain was captured in a study of cytomegalovirus exposure and HLA in healthy donors. For the study at large: Inside one of the first data releases sat around 80 million unique TCRs taken from HLA-typed donors. Study results and caveats: Previous analysis showed most TCR beta V segments were productive about 90% or about 30% of the time.

This clone was recorded only once. Its antigen is not known. PCR involved 60 Vbeta and 13 Jbeta primers. Profiling relied on immunoSEQ multiplex PCR, and the TCRdb table lists in-frame clones only, not all of them. Of under 150,000 clones in the sample, 82% were seen once. The receptor was derived from a boy between 2 and 15 years old in good health and CMV-seronegative. The sequencing sample was made of PBMCs.

This CDR3 reads CASSTLTGEAQHF. The DNA of the CDR3 is TGCGCCAGCAGTACCTTGACAGGGGAGGCCCAGCATTTT. V gene TRBV10-2 combines with J gene TRBJ1-5, with 8 positions matching TRBD1. CDR3 length: 13 amino acids. J gave up 11 bases and V 5 bases, and 8 bases lay outside the gene matches. The germline CDR1 and CDR2 sequences are WSHSY and SAAADI.